One and the same sample provided the 5 T cell receptor beta chains below, sequenced in a study of blood T cell repertoires in COVID-19. Generated by immunoSEQ multiplex PCR, the TCRdb table keeps only in-frame clones and is missing some. The sample carries some 300,000 clones, nearly 90% recorded once. What was sequenced was PBMCs or T cells enriched from blood (not recorded which). Every receptor here comes from a woman aged 50 to 60 who had been exposed to COVID-19.

This chain connects TRBV27 to TRBJ1-6; 8 nucleotides line up with TRBD1. Germline trimming cut 5 bases from V and 9 bases from J; bases unmatched to any gene: 6. The CDR3 is 14 amino acids. Germline-derived CDR1 and CDR2 are MNHEY and SMNVEV (reference sequence). The CDR3 is CASSPPDRASPLHF. DNA for the CDR3: TGTGCCAGCAGTCCCCCGGACAGGGCTTCACCCCTCCACTTT.

The V and J genes are TRBV28 and TRBJ1-2, with 9 bases that match TRBD1. V lost 6 bases and J lost 7; bases outside the gene matches: 15. Germline V CDR1 and CDR2: MDHEN, SYDVKM. This CDR3 comprises 16 residues. The CDR3 spells CASSSTPGQGRVGYTF. For the CDR3, the DNA is TGTGCCAGCAGCTCAACACCGGGACAGGGTCGAGTTGGCTACACCTTC.

Regarding this clone: Other DNA sequences in the same sample also yield this CDR3. The chain has TRBV6-5 and TRBJ2-5; TRBD1 aligns across 7 bases. The CDR3 has 15 amino acids. V dropped 2 bases and J dropped 1; count of bases not matched to a gene: 4. The germline V gene encodes CDR1 MNHEY and CDR2 SVGAGI. The CDR3 coding sequence is TGTGCCAGCAGTTACCGAGGGACAGCCCAAGAGACCCAGTACTTC. Protein sequence: CASSYRGTAQETQYF.

V gene TRBV6-2 or TRBV6-3 combines with J gene TRBJ1-6, with 7 bases fitting TRBD1. The CDR3 totals 13 residues. V was pared by 4 bases and J by 9 bases, with 3 bases of the junction left unmatched. Per the germline V gene, CDR1 is MNHEY and CDR2 is SVGEGT. In DNA, the CDR3 is TGTGCCAGCAGTTCGGACAGGCCTTCACCCCTCCACTTT. Residues: CASSSDRPSPLHF.

The genes are TRBV30 and TRBJ1-6; 9 bases fit TRBD1. The junction had 2 bases not matched to a gene; V was cut back by 0 bases and J by 5 bases. Germline assignment: CDR1 GTSNPN and CDR2 SVGIG (reference sequence). This CDR3 spans 15 amino acids. CDR3 protein: CAWSVQGANNSPLHF. The CDR3 DNA is TGTGCCTGGAGTGTACAGGGGGCAAATAATTCACCCCTCCACTTT.